The source of this T cell receptor (beta chain) is a study of cytomegalovirus exposure and HLA in healthy donors (dated 2017 in TCRdb). Background for the entire study: In an earlier analysis of around 540 of the donors, 276 Gb of sequence data and approximately 100 million unique TCR beta sequences from 180 million or so T cells were reported. An early release covering approximately 600 HLA-typed donors comprised roughly 300 gigabases of sequencing data and about 90 million unique TCR sequences. Of the approximately 400 genotyped donors, about 80% fell in the genetic ancestry cluster associated with self-reported Caucasian donors. The study aimed to test whether cataloging public T cell receptors could reveal signatures of past pathogen exposure. The study used immunosequencing to profile the T cell repertoires of some 600 subjects and linked those repertoires to cytomegalovirus serostatus. A separate validation cohort of about 110 different subjects was used in addition to the roughly 620-subject first cohort. The study combined high-throughput TCR immunosequencing, statistical association of individual TCRs with disease status, and machine learning to predict cytomegalovirus infection status. A later analysis re-analyzed previously published TCR beta repertoires from 666 donors and added high-resolution HLA genotyping to study TCR occurrence patterns. Rather than drawing on any new phenotypic data, the later analysis identified candidate immune exposures from TCR beta sequences and the way those sequences occurred across donors. An earlier analysis of approximately 580 of the donors used high-throughput TCR beta sequencing to judge whether each TCR beta V gene segment behaved as functional or pseudogenic. Donor age, sex, ethnicity and CMV serostatus were compiled alongside the repertoire data. A later genetic analysis used genome-wide SNP genotypes for about 60% of the 666 donors, treating that subset as a discovery cohort. Every repertoire in the discovery cohort had been generated on one and the same sequencing platform. Class I and class II HLA loci were covered by the typing at four-digit resolution. The number of typed donors differed by locus: about 629-640 for A, B, C, DRB1 and DQB1; about 520 for DQA1; 606 for DPA1; and some 450 for DPB1. Four to six DR-DQ haplotypes were handled as single units for association and clustering, since linkage in the cohort was strong. Across 300 to 400 genotyped donors of the cohort, an average of about 250,000 unique TCR beta nucleotide sequences per donor were sequenced, and approximately 19% of those sequences were non-productive. Results the study describes overall, beyond this receptor: Presence/absence analyses assumed roughly uniform sequencing depth across donors, an assumption that may not hold. Across donors, most TCR sequences were observed very rarely, whereas some public TCRs were present in many individuals. Because counts were too low, 15 to 20 rarely observed V segments, including chromosome 9 orphons, were excluded from the earlier analysis of some 540 of the donors. The classifier was reported to diagnose cytomegalovirus status with high specificity and sensitivity in both the original cohort and the validation cohort. The sequencing pipeline was judged likely to have produced a cluster of highly shared sequence variants as a technical artifact. Three of the identified cytomegalovirus-associated TCR beta chains were confirmed in vitro to be specific for cytomegalovirus antigens. In this cohort, only TCR beta chains were sequenced, and detectable features were limited by the absence of alpha or paired-chain data. A total of fewer than 200 TCR beta chains were listed by the study as associated with cytomegalovirus. In a later analysis, HLA-associated TCR beta chains were found to be more clonally expanded and to have lower generation probabilities than equally common non-associated chains. Linkage disequilibrium might explain the correlated functional status among segregating V segments, but an unknown experimental factor could not be ruled out. An earlier analysis of approximately 530 of the donors showed that most TCR beta V segments appeared in productive rearrangements either about 87% or about 30% of the time, which broadly matched IMGT annotations. According to a later analysis, parvovirus B19, influenza, CMV and Epstein-Barr virus appeared linked to several top co-occurrence clusters. In a later analysis, TCR association rates were found to vary across HLA loci, with the most associated TCRs seen for DRB1 alleles and the fewest for HLA-C alleles. V-gene and J-gene trimming of TCR beta chains was associated with a missense DCLRE1C variant in a later genetic analysis, and the association was replicated in an independent cohort. Assigning TCR associations to individual alleles was difficult when HLA alleles, especially DR and DQ, strongly co-occurred. The authors suggested that the approach could potentially be extended to other disease states and immunological phenotypes. A later analysis associated around 16,000 TCR beta sequences with specific HLA alleles at a false discovery rate of 0.05. Some IMGT-functional V segments, including TRBV6-2 and TRBV6-3, could not be distinguished by the 87-base-pair reads and were therefore excluded. CMV serostatus was the only immune exposure information available for the cohort. In a later analysis, most CMV-associated TCR beta chains were found to appear HLA-restricted, with HLA associations seemingly driven largely by CMV exposure. Because HLA typing was unavailable for some donors at each locus, only the typed subset was used in association tests. A further reported finding was that TCR beta sequences accurately predicted the HLA-A and HLA-B alleles for most subjects in the first cohort. In a later genetic analysis, fewer N-insertions in productive TCRs were reported among donors in an Asian-associated ancestry cluster than the roughly 700-donor mean.

Library preparation was by the immunoSEQ multiplex PCR assay. For the multiplex PCR, a mixture combining 60 forward primers for TCR Vbeta segments and 13 reverse primers for TCR Jbeta segments was used. The CDR3 region of rearranged TCR beta genes was amplified from genomic DNA with a multiplex PCR assay. The amplified TCR beta libraries were sequenced on the Illumina HiSeq System as 87-base-pair reads. For the original study's pipeline: A later analysis tallied tens of millions of unique TCR beta chains across the 666 repertoires, and approximately 11 million of those chains were shared by two or more donors. Raw reads were error-corrected and collapsed into unique sequences with a nearest-neighbor algorithm that merged closely related sequences to remove PCR and sequencing errors. To assign V, D and J gene segments, CDR3 sequences were aligned to IMGT reference sequences. Each retained sequence needed at least a six-nucleotide match to both a V gene segment and a J gene segment. A rearrangement was called productive if the CDR3 had no stop codons and remained in frame with V and J, and every other rearrangement was called non-productive. CDR3 was defined by IMGT convention, running from the second conserved V-encoded cysteine to the conserved J-encoded phenylalanine. In an earlier analysis of around 640 of the donors, sequences lacking an unambiguous match to a single V gene segment were excluded. An earlier analysis of several hundred of the donors classified V segments as functional when productive rearrangements were above 56.7% and as segregating when the standard deviation between donors was above 5%. To diagnose cytomegalovirus status from the catalog of TCR beta chain sequences, a statistical classification framework was built. In a later analysis, TCR nucleotide sequences were compared against IMGT/GENE-DB human TR gene sequences so that V and J genes could be assigned. In a later analysis, CDR3 sequences and most-parsimonious VDJ recombination scenarios were assigned using the TCRdist pipeline. A later analysis defined each TCR beta chain by its CDR3 amino acid sequence plus V-gene family, and excluded reads lacking a unique V-gene family. A later analysis removed over 500 highly shared, low-generation-probability nucleotide sequences to deal with suspected cross-contamination and a sequencing artifact. For each public chain, a later analysis derived a clonal expansion index from normalized ranks of inferred template counts within each repertoire. In a later analysis, generation probabilities were computed with a VDJ recombination model fitted to out-of-frame rearrangements, and the resulting probabilities were checked against IGoR. Hypergeometric tests were used in a later analysis to score TCR-TCR, TCR-HLA and TCR-CMV co-occurrence, with a repertoire-size bias correction applied to the TCR pairs. False discovery rates were estimated in a later analysis by permuting HLA or CMV assignments 20 times. A later analysis grouped co-occurring TCRs with DBSCAN, adding TCRdist sequence similarity when clustering within HLA-allele-positive subsets. Repertoires with fewer than 30,000 or more than 120,000 public chains, plus five repertoires with anomalous nucleotide sharing, were excluded from co-occurrence clustering. TCRdb limited this immuneACCESS table to in-frame rearrangements with V and J called. A share of clones is missing; checked studies link under half to unresolved V genes, and the rest is unexplained. V and J calls plus clone size are reproduced from that table; the DNA served to infer D and trimming. The sample data list 90,000 to 150,000 clones, and roughly four fifths of these were observed just once. The top ten clones comprise 3.3% of the sample.

The germline V gene specifies SGHTA as CDR1 and FQGNSA as CDR2. The CDR3 runs 13 residues from the cysteine to the phenylalanine. Only the CDR3 part of the read is kept: 39 bases, read in frame from the first base. V was cut back by 5 bases and J by 6 bases, leaving a gap of 14 bases between them. In total, over 600 healthy bone marrow donors made up the cohort. At the time of sampling, all cohort members were nominally healthy, though unrecorded immune exposures were likely present. The donor was CMV seropositive and belonged to the group of around 300 seropositive cohort members. A peripheral blood sample was provided by each donor, and peripheral blood mononuclear cells were used for TCR beta sequencing. Genomic DNA extraction from the blood cell samples was performed with the Qiagen DNeasy Blood Extraction Kit. This clone turned up a few times. Its antigen is currently not known. No much larger clonotype is one base removed from it; base qualities were not supplied.

The V and J segments used are TRBV7-2 and TRBJ2-7; 6 matching bases give a weak D call of TRBD1. The TCR was taken from a woman younger than 45 in good health and CMV-seropositive. Sequenced material: PBMCs. The CDR3 corresponds to CASSLQDRSEQYF. The DNA is as follows: TGTGCCAGCAGCCTGCAGGACAGAAGCGAGCAGTACTTC.